The T cell receptor (beta chain) described here comes from a study of vaccination effects on CD4 cells after COVID-19. In the case of this clone: Its cognate antigen is unknown.

CDR1 and CDR2 (germline): SEHNR, FQNEAQ (reference sequence). CDR3 length: 15 amino acids. V was clipped by 4 bases and J by 0 bases; unmatched bases: 6. Prior to sequencing, the ViraFEST assay stimulated PBMC with viral peptide pools, which expanded the antigen-specific CD4+ T cells. The authors isolated CD4+ T cells after more than eight days of culture. It was between March and December 2020 that the person had a SARS-CoV-2 infection confirmed by PCR. Supplemented with roughly 9.6 IU/ml IL-2 and 7.5 to 10 ug/ml peptides, a few million PBMC per well were kept in culture. Days 3 and 7 were when half the medium was replaced with IL-2 medium. The table came from immunoSEQ multiplex PCR; TCRdb's copy has only in-frame clones and leaves some out. Of 60,000 to 75,000 clones detected, 73% appear once; the ten largest clones hold over 4.5%. Points from the study as a whole: By a late point after vaccination, infection- and vaccine-induced clones had shrunk markedly through clonal contraction.

The sample here was CD4+ T cells from PBMCs cultured with HIV peptides, taken before COVID-19 vaccination. Subset in this sample: HIV-1 Nef peptide pool negative control/reference culture. The receptor comes from a human donor who had a prior SARS-CoV-2 infection. This chain uses TRBV7-9 with TRBJ2-7, with 7 bases fitting TRBD2. The CDR3 loop is CASSSTAGSSYEQYF. CDR3 DNA sequence: TGTGCCAGCAGCTCTACAGCGGGGAGCTCCTACGAGCAGTACTTC. Variable domain in full (rest from reference TRBV7-9 and TRBJ2-7): DTGVSQNPRHKITKRGQNVTFRCDPISEHNRLYWYRQTLGQGPEFLTYFQNEAQLEKSRLLSDRFSAERPKGSFSTLEIQRTEQGDSAMYLCASSSTAGSSYEQYFGPGTRLTVT.